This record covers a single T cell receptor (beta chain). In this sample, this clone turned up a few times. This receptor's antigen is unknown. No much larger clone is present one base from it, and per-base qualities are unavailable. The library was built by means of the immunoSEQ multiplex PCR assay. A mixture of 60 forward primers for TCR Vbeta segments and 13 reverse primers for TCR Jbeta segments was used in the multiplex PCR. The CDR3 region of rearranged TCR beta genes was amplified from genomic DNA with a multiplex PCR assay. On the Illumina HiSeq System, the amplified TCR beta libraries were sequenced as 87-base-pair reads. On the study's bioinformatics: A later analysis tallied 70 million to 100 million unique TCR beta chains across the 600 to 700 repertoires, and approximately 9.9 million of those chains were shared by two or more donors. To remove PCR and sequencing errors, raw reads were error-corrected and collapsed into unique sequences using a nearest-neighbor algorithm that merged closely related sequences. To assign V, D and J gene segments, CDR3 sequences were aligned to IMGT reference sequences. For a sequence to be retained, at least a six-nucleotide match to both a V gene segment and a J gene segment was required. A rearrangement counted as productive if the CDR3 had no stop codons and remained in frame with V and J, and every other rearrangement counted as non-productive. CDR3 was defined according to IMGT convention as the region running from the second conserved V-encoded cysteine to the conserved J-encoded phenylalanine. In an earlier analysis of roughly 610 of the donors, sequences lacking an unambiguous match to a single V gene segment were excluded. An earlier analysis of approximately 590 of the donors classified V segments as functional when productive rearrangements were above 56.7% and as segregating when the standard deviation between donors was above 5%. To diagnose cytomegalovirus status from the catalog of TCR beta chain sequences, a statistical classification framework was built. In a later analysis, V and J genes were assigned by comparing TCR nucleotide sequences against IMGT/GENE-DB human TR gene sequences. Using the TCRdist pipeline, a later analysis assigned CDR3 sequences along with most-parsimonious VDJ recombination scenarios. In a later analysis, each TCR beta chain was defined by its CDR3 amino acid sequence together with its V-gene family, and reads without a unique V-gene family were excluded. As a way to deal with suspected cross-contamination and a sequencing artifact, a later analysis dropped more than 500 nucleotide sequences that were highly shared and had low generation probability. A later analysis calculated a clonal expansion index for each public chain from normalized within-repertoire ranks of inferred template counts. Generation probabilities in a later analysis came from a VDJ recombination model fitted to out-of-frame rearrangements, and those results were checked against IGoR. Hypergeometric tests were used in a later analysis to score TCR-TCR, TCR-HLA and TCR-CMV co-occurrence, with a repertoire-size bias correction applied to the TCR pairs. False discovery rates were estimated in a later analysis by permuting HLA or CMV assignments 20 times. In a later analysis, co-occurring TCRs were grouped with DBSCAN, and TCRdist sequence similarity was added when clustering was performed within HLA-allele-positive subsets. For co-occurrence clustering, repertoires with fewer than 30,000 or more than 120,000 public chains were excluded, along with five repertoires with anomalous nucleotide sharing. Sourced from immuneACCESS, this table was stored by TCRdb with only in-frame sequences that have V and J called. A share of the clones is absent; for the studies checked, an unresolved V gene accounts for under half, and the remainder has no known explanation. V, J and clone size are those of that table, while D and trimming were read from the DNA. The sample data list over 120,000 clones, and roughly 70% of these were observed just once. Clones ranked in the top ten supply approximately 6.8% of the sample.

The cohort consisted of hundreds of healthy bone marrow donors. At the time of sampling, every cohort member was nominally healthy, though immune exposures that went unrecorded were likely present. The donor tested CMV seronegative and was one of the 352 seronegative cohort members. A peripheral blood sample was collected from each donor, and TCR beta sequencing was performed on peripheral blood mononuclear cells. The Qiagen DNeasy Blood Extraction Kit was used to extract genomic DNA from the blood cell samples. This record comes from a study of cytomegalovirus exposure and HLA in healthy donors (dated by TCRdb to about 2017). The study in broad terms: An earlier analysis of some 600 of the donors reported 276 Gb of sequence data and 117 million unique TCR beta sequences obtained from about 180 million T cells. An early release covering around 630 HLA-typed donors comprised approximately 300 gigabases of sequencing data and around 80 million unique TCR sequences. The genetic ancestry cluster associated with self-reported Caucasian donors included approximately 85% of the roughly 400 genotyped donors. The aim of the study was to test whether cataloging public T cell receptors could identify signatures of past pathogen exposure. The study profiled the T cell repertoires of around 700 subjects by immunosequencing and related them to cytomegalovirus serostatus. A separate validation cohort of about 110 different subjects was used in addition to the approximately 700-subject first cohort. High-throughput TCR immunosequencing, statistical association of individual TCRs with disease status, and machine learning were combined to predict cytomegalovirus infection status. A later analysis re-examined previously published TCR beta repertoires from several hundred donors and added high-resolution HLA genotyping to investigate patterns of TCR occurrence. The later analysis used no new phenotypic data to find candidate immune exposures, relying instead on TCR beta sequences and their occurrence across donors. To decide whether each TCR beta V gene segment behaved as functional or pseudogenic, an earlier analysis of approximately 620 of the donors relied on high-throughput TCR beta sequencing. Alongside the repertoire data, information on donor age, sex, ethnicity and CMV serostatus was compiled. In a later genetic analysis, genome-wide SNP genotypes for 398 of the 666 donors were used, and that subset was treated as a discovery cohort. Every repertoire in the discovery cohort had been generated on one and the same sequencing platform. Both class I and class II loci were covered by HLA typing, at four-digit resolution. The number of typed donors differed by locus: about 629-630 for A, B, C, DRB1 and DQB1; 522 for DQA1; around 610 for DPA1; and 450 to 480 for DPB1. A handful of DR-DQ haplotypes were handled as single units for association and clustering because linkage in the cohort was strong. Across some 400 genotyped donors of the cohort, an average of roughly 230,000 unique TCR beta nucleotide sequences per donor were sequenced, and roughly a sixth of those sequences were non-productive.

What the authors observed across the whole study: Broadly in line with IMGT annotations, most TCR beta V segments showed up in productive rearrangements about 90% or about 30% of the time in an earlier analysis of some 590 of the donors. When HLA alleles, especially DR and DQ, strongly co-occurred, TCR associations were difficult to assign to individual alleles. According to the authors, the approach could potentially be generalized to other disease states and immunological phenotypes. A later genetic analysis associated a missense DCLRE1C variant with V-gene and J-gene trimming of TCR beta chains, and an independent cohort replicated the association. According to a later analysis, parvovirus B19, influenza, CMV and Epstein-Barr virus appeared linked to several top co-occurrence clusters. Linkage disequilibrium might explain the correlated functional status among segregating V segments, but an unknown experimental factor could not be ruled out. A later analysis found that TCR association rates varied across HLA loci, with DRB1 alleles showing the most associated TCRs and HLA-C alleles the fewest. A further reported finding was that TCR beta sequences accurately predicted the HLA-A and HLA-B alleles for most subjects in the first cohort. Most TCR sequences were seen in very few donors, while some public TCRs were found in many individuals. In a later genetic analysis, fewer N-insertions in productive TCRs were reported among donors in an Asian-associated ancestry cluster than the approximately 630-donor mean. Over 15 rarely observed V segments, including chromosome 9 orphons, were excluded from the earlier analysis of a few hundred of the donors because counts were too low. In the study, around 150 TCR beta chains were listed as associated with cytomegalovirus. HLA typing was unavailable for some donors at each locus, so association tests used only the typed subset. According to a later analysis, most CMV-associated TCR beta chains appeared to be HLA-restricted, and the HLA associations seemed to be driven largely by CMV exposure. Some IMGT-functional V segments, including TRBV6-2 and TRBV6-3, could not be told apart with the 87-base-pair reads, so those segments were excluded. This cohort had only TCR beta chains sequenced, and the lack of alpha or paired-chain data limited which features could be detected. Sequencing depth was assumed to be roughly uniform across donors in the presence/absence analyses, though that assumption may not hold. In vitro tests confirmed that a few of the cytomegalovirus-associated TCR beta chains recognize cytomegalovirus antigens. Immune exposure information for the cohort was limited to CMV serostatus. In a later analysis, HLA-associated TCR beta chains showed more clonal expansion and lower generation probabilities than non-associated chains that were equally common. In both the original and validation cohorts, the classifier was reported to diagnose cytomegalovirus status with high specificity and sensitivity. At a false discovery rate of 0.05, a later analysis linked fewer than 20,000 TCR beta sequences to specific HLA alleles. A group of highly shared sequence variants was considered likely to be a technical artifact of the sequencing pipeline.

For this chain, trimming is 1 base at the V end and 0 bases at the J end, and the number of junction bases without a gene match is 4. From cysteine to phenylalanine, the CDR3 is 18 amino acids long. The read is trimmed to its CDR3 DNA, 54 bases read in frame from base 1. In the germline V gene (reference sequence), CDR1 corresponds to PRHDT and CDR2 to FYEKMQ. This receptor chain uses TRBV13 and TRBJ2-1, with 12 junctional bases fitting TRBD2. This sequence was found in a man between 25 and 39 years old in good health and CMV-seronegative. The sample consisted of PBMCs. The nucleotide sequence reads TGTGCCAGCAGCTTAGCTAGCGGGAGGGCCCTCTCCTACAATGAGCAGTTCTTC. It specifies CASSLASGRALSYNEQFF.